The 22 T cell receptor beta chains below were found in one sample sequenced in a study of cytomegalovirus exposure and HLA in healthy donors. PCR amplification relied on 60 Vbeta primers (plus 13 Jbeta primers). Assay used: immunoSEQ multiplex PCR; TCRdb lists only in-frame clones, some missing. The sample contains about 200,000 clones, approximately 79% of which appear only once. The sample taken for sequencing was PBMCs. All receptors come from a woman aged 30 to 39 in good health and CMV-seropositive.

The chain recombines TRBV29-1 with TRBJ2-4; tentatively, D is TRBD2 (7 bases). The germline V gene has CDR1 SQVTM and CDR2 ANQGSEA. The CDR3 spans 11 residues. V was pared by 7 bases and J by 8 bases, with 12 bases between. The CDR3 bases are TGCAGCGGCAGGGGAGGGGACATTCAGTACTTC. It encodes CSGRGGDIQYF. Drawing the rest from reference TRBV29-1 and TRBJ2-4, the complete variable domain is SAVISQKPSRDICQRGTSLTIQCQVDSQVTMMFWYRQQPGQSLTLIATANQGSEATYESGFVIDKFPISRPNLTFSTLTVSNMSPEDSSIYLCSGRGGDIQYFGAGTRLSVL.

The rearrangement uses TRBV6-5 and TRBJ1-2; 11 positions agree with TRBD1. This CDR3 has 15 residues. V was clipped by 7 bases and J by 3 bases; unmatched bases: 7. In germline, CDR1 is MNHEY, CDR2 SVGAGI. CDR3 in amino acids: CASNSQGQGDYGYTF. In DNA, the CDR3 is TGTGCCAGCAACTCACAGGGACAGGGGGACTATGGCTACACCTTC.

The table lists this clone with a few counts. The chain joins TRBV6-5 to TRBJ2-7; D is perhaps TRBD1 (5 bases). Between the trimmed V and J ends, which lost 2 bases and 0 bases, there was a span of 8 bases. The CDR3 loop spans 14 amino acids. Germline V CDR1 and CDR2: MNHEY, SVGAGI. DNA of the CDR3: TGTGCCAGCAGTTACAGACAGCTCTCCTACGAGCAGTACTTC. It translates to CASSYRQLSYEQYF.

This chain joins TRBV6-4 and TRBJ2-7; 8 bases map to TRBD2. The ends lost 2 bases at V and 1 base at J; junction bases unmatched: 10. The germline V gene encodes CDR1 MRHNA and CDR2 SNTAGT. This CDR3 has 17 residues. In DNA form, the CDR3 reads TGTGCCAGCAGTGACCTTGGATTACGACTAGCGTCCTACGAGCAGTACTTC. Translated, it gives CASSDLGLRLASYEQYF.

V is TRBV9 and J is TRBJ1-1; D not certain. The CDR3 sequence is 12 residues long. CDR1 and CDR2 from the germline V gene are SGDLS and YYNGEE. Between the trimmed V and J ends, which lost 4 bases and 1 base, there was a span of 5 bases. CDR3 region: CASSYSNTEAFF. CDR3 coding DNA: TGTGCCAGCAGCTATTCGAACACTGAAGCTTTCTTT.

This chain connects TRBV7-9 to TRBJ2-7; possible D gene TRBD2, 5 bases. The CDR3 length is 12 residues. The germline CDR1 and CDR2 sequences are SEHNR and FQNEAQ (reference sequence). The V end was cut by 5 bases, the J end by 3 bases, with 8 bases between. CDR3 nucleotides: TGTGCCAGCAGCCCGGGGTTCTACGAGCAGTACTTC. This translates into CASSPGFYEQYF.

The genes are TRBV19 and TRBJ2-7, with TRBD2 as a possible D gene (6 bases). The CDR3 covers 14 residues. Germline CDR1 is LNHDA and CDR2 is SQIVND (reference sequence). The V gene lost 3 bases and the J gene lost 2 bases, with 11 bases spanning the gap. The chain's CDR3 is CASSMRPGAYEQYF. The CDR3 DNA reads TGTGCCAGTAGTATGCGACCGGGGGCCTACGAGCAGTACTTC.

The CDR3 coding sequence is TGTGCCACCCTAAATTCGGGGAACGCCTACGAGCAGTACTTC. This encodes CATLNSGNAYEQYF. The chain links TRBV6-6 to TRBJ2-7; possibly TRBD2 for D (5 bases). The CDR3 runs to 14 residues. Trimming shortened V by 10 bases and J by 2 bases, and 18 bases separated the two germline ends. Looked up from germline, CDR1 is MNHNY and CDR2 is SVGAGI (reference sequence).

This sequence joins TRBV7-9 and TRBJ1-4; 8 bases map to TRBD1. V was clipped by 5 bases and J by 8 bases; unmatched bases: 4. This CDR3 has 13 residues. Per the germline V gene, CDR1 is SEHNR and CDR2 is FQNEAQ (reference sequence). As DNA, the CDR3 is TGTGCCAGCAGCCCTCGACAGGGGGAAAAACTGTTTTTT. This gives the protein CASSPRQGEKLFF.

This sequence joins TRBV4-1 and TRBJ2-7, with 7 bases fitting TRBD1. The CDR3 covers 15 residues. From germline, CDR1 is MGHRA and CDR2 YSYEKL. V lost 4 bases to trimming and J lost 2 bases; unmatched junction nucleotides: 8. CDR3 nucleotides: TGCGCCAGCAGCCCCCAGGAACAGGGGACCTACGAGCAGTACTTC. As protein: CASSPQEQGTYEQYF.

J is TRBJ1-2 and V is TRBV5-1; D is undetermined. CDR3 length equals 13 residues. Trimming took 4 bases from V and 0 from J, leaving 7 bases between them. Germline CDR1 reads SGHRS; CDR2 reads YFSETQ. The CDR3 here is CASSASANYGYTF. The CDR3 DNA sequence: TGCGCCAGCAGCGCCTCAGCTAACTATGGCTACACCTTC.

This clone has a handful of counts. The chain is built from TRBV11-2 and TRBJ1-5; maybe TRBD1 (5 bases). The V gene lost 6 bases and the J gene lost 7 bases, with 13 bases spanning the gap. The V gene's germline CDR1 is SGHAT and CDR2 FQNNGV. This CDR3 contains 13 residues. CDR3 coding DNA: TGTGCCAGCAGTGCACAGGCTGGACAGCCCCAGCATTTT. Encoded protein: CASSAQAGQPQHF.

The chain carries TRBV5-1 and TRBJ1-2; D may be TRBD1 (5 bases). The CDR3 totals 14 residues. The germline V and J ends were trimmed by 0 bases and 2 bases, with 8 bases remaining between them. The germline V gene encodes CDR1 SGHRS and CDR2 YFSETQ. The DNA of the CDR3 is TGCGCCAGCAGCTTGGCAGGGCCAAACTATGGCTACACCTTC. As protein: CASSLAGPNYGYTF.

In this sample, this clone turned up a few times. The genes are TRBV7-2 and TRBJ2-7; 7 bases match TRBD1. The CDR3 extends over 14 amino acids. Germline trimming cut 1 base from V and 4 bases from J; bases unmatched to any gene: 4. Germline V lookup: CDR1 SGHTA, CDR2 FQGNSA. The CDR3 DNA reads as TGTGCCAGCAGCTTAGAAGGGGGCAATTACGAGCAGTACTTC. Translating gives CASSLEGGNYEQYF.

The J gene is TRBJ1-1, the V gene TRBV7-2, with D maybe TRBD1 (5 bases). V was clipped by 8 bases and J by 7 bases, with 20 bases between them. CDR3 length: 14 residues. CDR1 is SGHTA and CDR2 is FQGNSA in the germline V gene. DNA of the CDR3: TGTGCCAGCTCTCCCGGGAAGGAGGGGAGTGAAGCTTTCTTT. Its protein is CASSPGKEGSEAFF. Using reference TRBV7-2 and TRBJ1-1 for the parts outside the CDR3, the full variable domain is GAGVSQSPSNKVTEKGKDVELRCDPISGHTALYWYRQSLGQGLEFLIYFQGNSAPDKSGLPSDRFSAERTGGSVSTLTIQRTQQEDSAVYLCASSPGKEGSEAFFGQGTRLTVV.

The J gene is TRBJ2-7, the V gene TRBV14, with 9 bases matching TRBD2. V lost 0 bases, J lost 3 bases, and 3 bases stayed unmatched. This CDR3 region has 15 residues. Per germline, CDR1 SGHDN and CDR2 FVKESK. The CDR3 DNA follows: TGTGCCAGCAGCCAAGAAACTAGCGGGTTCTACGAGCAGTACTTC. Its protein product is CASSQETSGFYEQYF.

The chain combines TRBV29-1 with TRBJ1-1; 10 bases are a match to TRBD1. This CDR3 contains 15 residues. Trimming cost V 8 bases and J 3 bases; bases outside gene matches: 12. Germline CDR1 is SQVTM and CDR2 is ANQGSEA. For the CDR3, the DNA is TGCAGCACCCGCGGACAGGGGGGACTGGACACTGAAGCTTTCTTT. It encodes CSTRGQGGLDTEAFF.

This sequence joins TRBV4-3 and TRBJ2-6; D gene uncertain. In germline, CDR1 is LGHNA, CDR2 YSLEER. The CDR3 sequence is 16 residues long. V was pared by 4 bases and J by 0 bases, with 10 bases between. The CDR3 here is CASSPTFGSGANVLTF. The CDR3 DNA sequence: TGCGCCAGCAGCCCGACTTTTGGCTCTGGGGCCAACGTCCTGACTTTC.

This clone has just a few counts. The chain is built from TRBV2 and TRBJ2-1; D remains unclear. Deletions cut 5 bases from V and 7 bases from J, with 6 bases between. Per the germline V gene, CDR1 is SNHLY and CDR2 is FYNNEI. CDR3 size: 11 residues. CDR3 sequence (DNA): TGTGCCAGCAGTCACGGTAATGAGCAGTTCTTC. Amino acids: CASSHGNEQFF. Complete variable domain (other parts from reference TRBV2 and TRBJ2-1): EPEVTQTPSHQVTQMGQEVILRCVPISNHLYFYWYRQILGQKVEFLVSFYNNEISEKSEIFDDQFSVERPDGSNFTLKIRSTKLEDSAMYFCASSHGNEQFFGPGTRLTVL.

DNA for the CDR3: TGTGCCAGCAGCCCCGGAGGGTTTCGGGGCTACACCTTC. It codes for CASSPGGFRGYTF. The J gene is TRBJ1-2, the V gene TRBV7-2; D gene ambiguous. The V end lost 5 bases, the J end lost 8 bases, and 15 bases lay between the germline ends. The CDR3 sequence is 13 residues long. Per the germline V gene, CDR1 is SGHTA and CDR2 is FQGNSA.

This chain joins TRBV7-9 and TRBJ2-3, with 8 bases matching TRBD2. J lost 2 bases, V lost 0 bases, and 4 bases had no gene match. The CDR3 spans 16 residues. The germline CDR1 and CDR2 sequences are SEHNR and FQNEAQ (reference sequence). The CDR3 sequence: CASSLALSGTTDTQYF. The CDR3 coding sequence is TGTGCCAGCAGCTTAGCCCTTAGCGGGACCACAGATACGCAGTATTTT.

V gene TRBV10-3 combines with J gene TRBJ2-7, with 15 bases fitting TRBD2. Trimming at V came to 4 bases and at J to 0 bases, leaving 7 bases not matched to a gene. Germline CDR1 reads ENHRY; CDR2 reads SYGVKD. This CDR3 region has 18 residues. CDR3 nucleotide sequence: TGTGCCATCAGTGGGGGACTAGCGGGGGGCCAACTCTCCTACGAGCAGTACTTC. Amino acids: CAISGGLAGGQLSYEQYF.